A single sample is the source of the 13 T cell receptor beta chains below, sequenced in a study of T cells after yellow fever vaccination. TCRdb used MiXCR to reprocess the 5' RACE reads, holding one entry per CDR3 protein. The table records under 550,000 distinct CDR3 sequences, about a fifth of them present only once. The sample here was PBMCs, taken roughly 20 days after the first yellow fever vaccination. These receptors all stem from a man between 18 and 29 years old who received the YFV17D yellow fever vaccine.

This clonotype turned up a few times. The chain joins TRBV5-1 to TRBJ2-3; possibly TRBD2 for D (5 bases). The CDR3 sequence is 16 residues long. The V end lost 1 base, the J end lost 2 bases, and 14 bases lay between the germline ends. Germline V CDR1 and CDR2: SGHRS, YFSETQ. CDR3 in amino acids: CASSLKWAGLTDTQYF. Here the CDR3 DNA reads TGCGCCAGCAGCTTGAAGTGGGCGGGCCTCACAGATACGCAGTATTTT.

The chain is built from TRBV29-1 and TRBJ1-2; tentatively, D is TRBD1 (6 bases). The V gene's germline CDR1 is SQVTM and CDR2 ANQGSEA. The V and J ends lost 7 bases and 0 bases respectively, with 12 bases between them. This CDR3 region has 13 residues. The CDR3 nucleotides are TGCAGCGCCGGAGGGGGGCCTAACTATGGCTACACCTTC. This translates into CSAGGGPNYGYTF.

This chain links TRBV7-3 with TRBJ2-6; 13 bases map to TRBD2. This CDR3 comprises 22 residues. Germline CDR1 and CDR2: SGHTA and FQGTGA. Losses at the gene ends were 1 base for V and 0 bases for J; bases not matched to a gene: 12. CDR3 amino acids: CASSLRPTTRLAGGSGANVLTF. DNA of the CDR3: TGTGCCAGCAGCTTAAGGCCTACAACCCGACTAGCGGGGGGCTCTGGGGCCAACGTCCTGACTTTC.

V and J are TRBV5-6 and TRBJ2-4; D may match TRBD1 or TRBD2 (5 bases each). The CDR3 spans 18 residues. The ends were cut back, 1 base at V and 0 bases at J, with 17 bases in the middle. Germline CDR1 SGHDT, CDR2 YYEEEE. The DNA for the CDR3 is TGTGCCAGCAGCTTGACGGGCTCCGGGGCCTTAGCCAAAAACATTCAGTACTTC. It codes for CASSLTGSGALAKNIQYF.

The chain combines TRBV14 with TRBJ2-3; 14 nucleotides line up with TRBD2. The CDR3 consists of 23 residues. Germline V gene sequence: CDR1 SGHDN, CDR2 FVKESK. The junction had 21 bases not matched to a gene; V was cut back by 0 bases and J by 4 bases. The CDR3 protein is CASSQEGYVTGLAGDYSADTQYF. CDR3 DNA sequence: TGTGCCAGCAGCCAAGAAGGTTATGTGACGGGACTAGCGGGGGATTATAGCGCAGATACGCAGTATTTT.

Notes on this clonotype: Germline and junction disagree at one end, which may indicate a read error. The J gene is TRBJ1-1, the V gene TRBV29-1; D is unresolved. Germline assignment: CDR1 SQVTM and CDR2 ANQGSEA. CDR3 length: 10 amino acids. DNA for the CDR3: TGCAGCGTTAAAGAGGCTGAAGCTTTCTTT. Protein product: CSVKEAEAFF. Together with reference TRBV29-1 and TRBJ1-1, the CDR3 gives the full variable domain: SAVISQKPSRDICQRGTSLTIQCQVDSQVTMMFWYRQQPGQSLTLIATANQGSEATYESGFVIDKFPISRPNLTFSTLTVSNMSPEDSSIYLCSVKEAEAFFGQGTRLTVV.

The chain recombines TRBV6-5 with TRBJ2-5; D could derive from TRBD1 or TRBD2 (5 bases each). Germline V lookup: CDR1 MNHEY, CDR2 SVGAGI. The CDR3 is 17 amino acids. V was shortened by 0 bases and J by 0 bases, with 14 bases between the two germline ends. CDR3 coding DNA: TGTGCCAGCAGTTACTCTCCGGGGCGAAAGTACCAAGAGACCCAGTACTTC. Translated: CASSYSPGRKYQETQYF.

The chain recombines TRBV20-1 with TRBJ2-5; TRBD1 is a possible D gene (6 bases). There are 12 residues in the CDR3. The V end lost 5 bases, the J end lost 9 bases, and 16 bases lay between the germline ends. Germline V gene lookup returns CDR1 DFQATT and CDR2 SNEGSKA (reference sequence). CDR3 bases: TGCAGTGCTCGGGACACCCAGTCATCCCAGTACTTC. Protein: CSARDTQSSQYF.

The rearrangement uses TRBV10-3 and TRBJ2-7, with D unresolved. The CDR3 consists of 12 residues. Germline CDR1 and CDR2: ENHRY and SYGVKD. Trimming removed 2 bases from V and 3 bases from J, with 5 bases in between. CDR3: CAISEINYEQYF. CDR3 bases: TGTGCCATCAGTGAGATCAACTACGAGCAGTACTTC.

The gene calls are TRBV6-1 and TRBJ2-2; 10 bases agree with TRBD2. The CDR3 is 16 amino acids. V gave up 6 bases and J gave up 8 bases; unmatched junction bases: 12. Germline lookup yields CDR1 MNHNS and CDR2 SASEGT. The CDR3 loop is CASSPGLASGKGELFF. DNA of the CDR3: TGTGCCAGCAGCCCGGGACTAGCGTCGGGGAAAGGGGAGCTGTTTTTT.

J is TRBJ1-2 and V is TRBV7-2; possibly TRBD1 for D (6 bases). Trimming cost V 3 bases and J 3 bases, with 11 bases left between them. The CDR3 contains 14 residues. Per germline, CDR1 SGHTA and CDR2 FQGNSA. CDR3 nucleotide sequence: TGTGCCAGCAGCTTTACCAGGGGAGACTATGGCTACACCTTC. Translated, it gives CASSFTRGDYGYTF. The full variable domain, completed using reference TRBV7-2 and TRBJ1-2, is GAGVSQSPSNKVTEKGKDVELRCDPISGHTALYWYRQSLGQGLEFLIYFQGNSAPDKSGLPSDRFSAERTGGSVSTLTIQRTQQEDSAVYLCASSFTRGDYGYTFGSGTRLTVV.

About this clonotype: Given a much more abundant clone one base away, this may be a read error. The gene calls are TRBV7-9 and TRBJ2-5, with 7 bases aligning to TRBD2. Germline lookup yields CDR1 SEHNR and CDR2 FQNEAQ (reference sequence). CDR3 length: 13 residues. J was trimmed by 4 bases and V by 8 bases; bases with no gene match: 7. CDR3 nucleotides: TGTGCCAGCGGTGGGACGGGAGGAGAGACCCAGTACTTC. Protein: CASGGTGGETQYF. The entire variable domain, with the rest obtained from reference TRBV7-9 and TRBJ2-5, is as follows: DTGVSQNPRHKITKRGQNVTFRCDPISEHNRLYWYRQTLGQGPEFLTYFQNEAQLEKSRLLSDRFSAERPKGSFSTLEIQRTEQGDSAMYLCASGGTGGETQYFGPGTRLLVL.

This clonotype was recorded a few times. This chain uses TRBV4-2 with TRBJ2-5, with no clear D. The V gene's germline CDR1 is LGHNA and CDR2 YNFKEQ. This CDR3 is built from 16 residues. Trimming stripped 4 bases from V and 2 bases from J, with 17 bases between. The chain's CDR3 is CASSRRPFQEQETQYF. The CDR3 DNA reads TGTGCCAGCAGCCGCCGACCATTCCAGGAACAAGAGACCCAGTACTTC.